Sequencing of this TCR beta chain was carried out in a study of cytomegalovirus exposure and HLA in healthy donors. The germline V gene has CDR1 MNHNY and CDR2 SVGAGI (reference sequence). The CDR3 spans 14 residues. With 4 bases clipped from V and 5 bases from J, the junction kept 7 bases outside the gene matches. The PCR was carried out with 60 Vbeta primers and 13 Jbeta primers. The table came from immunoSEQ multiplex PCR; TCRdb's copy has only in-frame clones and leaves some out. The sample lists some 85,000 clones, around 85% occurring once. This clone was seen only a few times. What was sequenced was PBMCs. The receptor was derived from a man between 18 and 29 years old in good health and CMV-seronegative. V gene TRBV6-6 combines with J gene TRBJ1-1, with TRBD1 matching over 7 bases. Written as DNA, the CDR3 is TGTGCCAGCAGTTTAGGTCAGGGGGAAACTGAAGCTTTCTTT. The encoded protein is CASSLGQGETEAFF.